This note documents a single T cell receptor beta chain sequence. This sample was included in a study of blood T cell repertoires in COVID-19. In the study overall: Sites across the United States, Italy and Spain contributed samples from acute and convalescent COVID-19. The cDNA or gDNA used as material had been derived from T cells, B-cell-depleted T cells, or PBMCs.

The authors' processing: By means of reference gene primer amplification, nucleated cell counts were estimated. Method: immunoSEQ multiplex PCR; TCRdb's copy keeps in-frame clones and lacks some. The V and J calls and clone size were taken over from that table, and D and trimming were inferred from the DNA. The profile shows some 250,000 clones, around four fifths of them singletons. Germline V CDR1 and CDR2: LGHNA, YSLEER. This CDR3 spans 16 amino acids. Unmatched junction bases numbered 8, after V lost 3 bases and J lost 2 bases. The sequenced sample consisted of peripheral blood. The J gene is TRBJ1-2, the V gene TRBV4-3; 8 nucleotides match TRBD1. The TCR was taken from a man aged 35-49 years with active or convalescent COVID-19. The DNA for the CDR3 is TGCGCCAGCAGCCACTCGGGGACAGGAGAAAACTATGGCTACACCTTC. Protein sequence: CASSHSGTGENYGYTF.